This T cell receptor beta chain was found in a study of cytomegalovirus exposure and HLA in healthy donors. The primer mix had 60 Vbeta and 13 Jbeta primers. Measured with immunoSEQ multiplex PCR; TCRdb has only the in-frame clones, and not every one. The sample records approximately 100,000 clones, approximately 70% being singletons. Trimming removed 1 base from V and 6 bases from J, with 9 bases in between. Germline V lookup: CDR1 LNHDA, CDR2 SQIVND (reference sequence). The CDR3 has 13 amino acids. Sequencing used PBMCs. This sequence originates from a man under 40 in good health and CMV-seropositive. The rearrangement joins TRBV19 to TRBJ1-1; possibly TRBD1 for D (5 bases). The CDR3 sequence is CASSIARQSEAFF. The CDR3 bases are TGTGCCAGTAGTATAGCTAGACAGTCTGAAGCTTTCTTT.